Following are 4 T cell receptor beta chains from one sample sequenced in a study of CD4+ T cells in melanoma. Measured with immunoSEQ multiplex PCR; TCRdb has only the in-frame clones, and not every one. Of 10,000 to 14,000 clones listed, roughly 70% are singletons. Source material: cells from a culture (not recorded whether cultured in vitro). Source of these receptors: a human donor with melanoma.

This clone was recorded a few times. This sequence joins TRBV18 and TRBJ1-2; TRBD1 is a possible D gene (6 bases). This CDR3 is built from 13 residues. Trimming pared 3 bases from V and 6 bases from J, leaving 11 bases between. Germline V lookup: CDR1 KGHSH, CDR2 LQKENI. CDR3 protein: CASSPRRGHGYTF. CDR3 bases: TGTGCCAGCTCACCCCGCAGGGGCCATGGCTACACCTTC.

The V gene is TRBV6-1, the J gene TRBJ1-2; TRBD1 agrees at 7 bases. The CDR3 loop spans 15 amino acids. Germline-derived CDR1 and CDR2 are MNHNS and SASEGT. The trim removed 2 bases at V and 4 bases at J, leaving 7 bases unmatched. The CDR3 region is CASSEFSRGAYGYTF. The CDR3 DNA reads TGTGCCAGCAGTGAATTTAGCAGGGGGGCCTATGGCTACACCTTC.

In its sample, this clone was seen a few times. The chain links TRBV7-3 to TRBJ1-5; D gene uncertain. The germline V and J ends were trimmed by 3 bases and 7 bases, with 10 bases remaining between them. This CDR3 region has 13 residues. CDR1 SGHTA and CDR2 FQGTGA come from the germline V gene. The CDR3 DNA reads as TGTGCCAGCAGCTTTTCTCACTCCCAGCCCCAGCATTTT. Encoded protein: CASSFSHSQPQHF.

V is TRBV11-1 and J is TRBJ2-7; unclear D gene. This CDR3 contains 12 residues. CDR1 SGHAT and CDR2 FQDESV come from the germline V gene (reference sequence). Trimming pared 5 bases from V and 3 bases from J, leaving 8 bases between. The CDR3 bases are TGTGCCAGCAGCCCTTGGGGCTACGAGCAGTACTTC. Residues: CASSPWGYEQYF.